A single TCR beta chain is shown here with its context. CDR1 is LGHNA and CDR2 is YNFKEQ in the germline V gene. The CDR3 runs 17 residues. Only in-frame clones appear in the TCRdb table, and some are missing; sequencing was by immunoSEQ multiplex PCR. The sample holds 95,000 to 110,000 clones, approximately 89% seen once. The data stem from a study of OX40 agonist ivuxolimab in advanced cancers. As for the study in general: Patients were given ivuxolimab, an antibody that agonizes OX40 (CD134).

This specimen consisted of CD4+ or CD8+ T cells sorted from blood, obtained in a trial of the OX40 agonist ivuxolimab. The J gene is TRBJ2-5, the V gene TRBV4-2, with 14 positions matching TRBD2. The J call may be faulty, since TRBJ2-7 better matches the DNA end. The receptor was derived from an adult with an advanced solid tumor such as melanoma, head and neck, liver or kidney cancer. The CDR3 reads CASSQVSGTSGSYEQYF. The DNA of the CDR3 is TGTGCCAGCAGCCAAGTTTCCGGGACTAGCGGGAGCTACGAGCAGTACTTC.